This TCR beta chain was retrieved from a study of CD8+ T cells in alopecia areata. Lesional scalp tissue (obtained by punch biopsy) and peripheral blood were collected from alopecia areata patients. Investigators sorted PBMCs to obtain both CD4+ and CD8+ T cells. Findings of the study overall: Tissue-resident alphabeta T cells belonging to normal skin likewise get sequenced within scalp specimens. Unlike in mice, where it was clearer, TCR sharing across patients was less clear, possibly HLA-related.

J was trimmed by 1 base and V by 5 bases; bases with no gene match: 5. Germline loops: CDR1 MNHEY, CDR2 SMNVEV (reference sequence). This CDR3 has 15 residues. This clone occurred a few times. Its cognate antigen is unknown. Extraction of RNA preceded its reverse transcription into cDNA, which served as the sequencing template. Profiled with immunoSEQ multiplex PCR; TCRdb holds only in-frame clones, not every one. There are 130,000 to 150,000 clones in the sample; 45% to 60% occur only once, and about 6.3% lies in the top ten. The receptor was derived from a human donor with alopecia areata. Source material: CD4+ T cells sorted from blood. This rearrangement joins TRBV27 to TRBJ2-7, with 10 bases identical to TRBD2. This chain's CDR3 is CASSPLGLASYEQYF. The DNA of the CDR3 is TGTGCCAGCAGTCCACTGGGACTAGCGTCCTACGAGCAGTACTTC.